This T cell receptor (beta chain) was identified in a study of CD8 T cells in Susac syndrome. An input of about 0.45 to 1 ug of RNA was subjected to reverse transcription using random hexamers. TCRdb independently ran MiXCR on the immunoSEQ multiplex PCR reads; one entry per CDR3 protein. The table includes around 300,000 distinct CDR3 sequences, roughly nine tenths detected once. Trimming shortened V by 3 bases and J by 6 bases, and 13 bases separated the two germline ends. Germline V gene data show CDR1 as SGDLS and CDR2 as YYNGEE. The CDR3 loop spans 14 amino acids. TEMRA cells were FACS-enriched, with CD8+ and CD4+ T cells isolated negatively.

This receptor was obtained from a human donor with multiple sclerosis. The source material was CD4+ T cells from PBMCs. The chain links TRBV9 to TRBJ2-1, with D tentatively TRBD1 or TRBD2 (5 bases each). This CDR3 is CASSGGWAANEQFF. In DNA, the CDR3 is TGTGCCAGCAGCGGGGGGTGGGCTGCCAATGAGCAGTTCTTC.